The present T cell receptor beta chain was sequenced within a study of T-cell memory formation after mild COVID-19. CDR3 length: 16 residues. The trim removed 3 bases at V and 2 bases at J, leaving 6 bases unmatched. CDR1 is SGHVS and CDR2 is FQNEAQ in the germline V gene. TCRdb re-analysed the 5' RACE reads in MiXCR, keeping a single row per CDR3 protein. Found here are approximately 250,000 distinct CDR3 sequences, around 15% of them singletons; the top ten hold approximately 20%. V gene TRBV7-8 combines with J gene TRBJ1-3, with 8 nucleotides matching TRBD1. The material sequenced was PBMCs or a T cell subset sorted from them (not recorded which). The sequence came from a man between 18 and 35 years old who had mild COVID-19 (a few samples of this study predate the infection). Cell type and time point are not known. The CDR3 DNA sequence: TGTGCCAGCAGCTTGCTAAAGACAGGGGCTGGAAACACCATATATTTT. Protein product: CASSLLKTGAGNTIYF.